This record concerns one T cell receptor (beta chain) sequence. These data are taken from a study of blood T cell repertoires in COVID-19. Per the original data handling: Using reference gene primer amplification, nucleated cell counts were estimated. The protocol was immunoSEQ multiplex PCR, while the TCRdb copy is restricted to in-frame clones and leaves out a portion. From that table come the V and J calls and clone size; the DNA was used to work out D and trimming. The sample lists about 260,000 clones; around 80% were seen once. The specimen sequenced was PBMCs or T cells enriched from blood (not recorded which). This TCR came from a man younger than 40 with acute COVID-19.

Written as DNA, the CDR3 is TGTGCCAGCAGTTTATCGAATCGACAGGGGCCCTATGGCTACACCTTC. This encodes CASSLSNRQGPYGYTF. The V call is TRBV27, the J call TRBJ1-2; TRBD1 aligns across 8 bases. The CDR3 loop spans 16 amino acids. Germline trimming cut 0 bases from V and 4 bases from J; bases unmatched to any gene: 7. Germline values: CDR1 MNHEY, CDR2 SMNVEV (reference sequence).